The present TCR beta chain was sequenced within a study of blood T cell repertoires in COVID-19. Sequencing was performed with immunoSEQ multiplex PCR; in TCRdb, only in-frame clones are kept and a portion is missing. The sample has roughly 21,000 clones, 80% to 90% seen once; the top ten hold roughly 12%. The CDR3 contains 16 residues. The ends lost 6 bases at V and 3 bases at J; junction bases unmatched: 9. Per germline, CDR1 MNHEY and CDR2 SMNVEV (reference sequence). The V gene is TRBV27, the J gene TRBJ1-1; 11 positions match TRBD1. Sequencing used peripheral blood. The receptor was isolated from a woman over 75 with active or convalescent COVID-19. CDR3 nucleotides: TGTGCCAGCAGCCTGGGGACAGGGGGTAAACACACTGAAGCTTTCTTT. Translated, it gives CASSLGTGGKHTEAFF.